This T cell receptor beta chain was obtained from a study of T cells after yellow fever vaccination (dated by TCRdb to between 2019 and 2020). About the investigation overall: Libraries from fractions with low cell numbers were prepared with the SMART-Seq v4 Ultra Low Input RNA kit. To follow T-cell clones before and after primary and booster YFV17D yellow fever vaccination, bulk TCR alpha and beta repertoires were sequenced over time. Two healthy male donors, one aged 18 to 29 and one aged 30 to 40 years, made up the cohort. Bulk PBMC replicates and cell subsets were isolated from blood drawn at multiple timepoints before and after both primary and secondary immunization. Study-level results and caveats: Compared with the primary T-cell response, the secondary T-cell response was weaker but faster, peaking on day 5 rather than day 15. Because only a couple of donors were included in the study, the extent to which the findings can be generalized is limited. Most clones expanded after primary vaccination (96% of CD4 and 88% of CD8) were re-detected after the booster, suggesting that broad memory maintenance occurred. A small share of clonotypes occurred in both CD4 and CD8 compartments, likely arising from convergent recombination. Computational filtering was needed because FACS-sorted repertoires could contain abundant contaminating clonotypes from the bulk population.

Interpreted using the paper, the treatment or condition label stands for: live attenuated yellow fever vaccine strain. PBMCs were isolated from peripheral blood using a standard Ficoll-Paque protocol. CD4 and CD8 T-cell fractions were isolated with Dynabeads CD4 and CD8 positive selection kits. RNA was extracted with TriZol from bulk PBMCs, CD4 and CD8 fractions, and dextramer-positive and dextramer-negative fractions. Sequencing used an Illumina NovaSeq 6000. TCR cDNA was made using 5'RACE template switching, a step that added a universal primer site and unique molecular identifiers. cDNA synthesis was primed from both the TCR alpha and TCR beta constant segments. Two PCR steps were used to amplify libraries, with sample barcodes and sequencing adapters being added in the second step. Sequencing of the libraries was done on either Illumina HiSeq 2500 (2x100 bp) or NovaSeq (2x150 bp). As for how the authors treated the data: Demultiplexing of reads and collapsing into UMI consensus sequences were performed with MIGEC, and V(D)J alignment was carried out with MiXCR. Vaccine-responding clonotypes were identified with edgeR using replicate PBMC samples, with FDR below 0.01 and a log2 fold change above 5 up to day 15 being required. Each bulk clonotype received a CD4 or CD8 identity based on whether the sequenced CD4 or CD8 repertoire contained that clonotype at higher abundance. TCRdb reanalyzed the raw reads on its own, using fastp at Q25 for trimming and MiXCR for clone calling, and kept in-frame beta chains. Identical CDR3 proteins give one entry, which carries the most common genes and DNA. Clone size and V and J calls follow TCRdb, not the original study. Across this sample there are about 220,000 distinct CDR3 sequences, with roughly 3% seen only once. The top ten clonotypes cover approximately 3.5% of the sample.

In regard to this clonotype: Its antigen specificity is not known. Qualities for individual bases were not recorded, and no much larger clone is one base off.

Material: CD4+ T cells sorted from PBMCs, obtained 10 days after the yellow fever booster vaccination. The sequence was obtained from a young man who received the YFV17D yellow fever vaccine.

In nucleotides, the sequence is TGTGCCAGCAGTTTATGGGTCAGGGATTCACCCCTCCACTTT. Its translation reads: CASSLWVRDSPLHF. The chain was built from TRBV27 and TRBJ1-6; a tentative D call is TRBD1 (5 bases match). The junction shows trimming of 1 base on V and 8 bases on J, plus 9 bases between the germline ends. The CDR3 runs 14 amino acids, cysteine and phenylalanine included. Only the CDR3 portion is preserved as DNA: 42 bases, with reading frame beginning at the first base. CDR1 and CDR2, looked up from the germline V gene (reference sequence), are MNHEY and SMNVEV.